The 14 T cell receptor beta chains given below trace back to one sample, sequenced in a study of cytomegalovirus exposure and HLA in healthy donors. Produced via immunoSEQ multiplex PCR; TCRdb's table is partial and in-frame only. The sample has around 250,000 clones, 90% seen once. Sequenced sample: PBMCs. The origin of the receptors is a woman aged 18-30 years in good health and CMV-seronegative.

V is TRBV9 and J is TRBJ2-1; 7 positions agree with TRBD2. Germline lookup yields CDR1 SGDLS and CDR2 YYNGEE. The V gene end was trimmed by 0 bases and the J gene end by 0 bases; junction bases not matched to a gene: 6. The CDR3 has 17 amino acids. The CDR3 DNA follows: TGTGCCAGCAGCGTAGGCCAGCGGGGAAGCTCCTACAATGAGCAGTTCTTC. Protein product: CASSVGQRGSSYNEQFF.

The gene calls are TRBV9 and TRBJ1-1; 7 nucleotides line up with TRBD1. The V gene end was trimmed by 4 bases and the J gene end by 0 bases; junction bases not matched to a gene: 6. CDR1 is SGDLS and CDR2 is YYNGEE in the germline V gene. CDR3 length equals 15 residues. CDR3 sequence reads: CASSTGTDMNTEAFF. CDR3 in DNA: TGTGCCAGCAGCACGGGGACAGACATGAACACTGAAGCTTTCTTT.

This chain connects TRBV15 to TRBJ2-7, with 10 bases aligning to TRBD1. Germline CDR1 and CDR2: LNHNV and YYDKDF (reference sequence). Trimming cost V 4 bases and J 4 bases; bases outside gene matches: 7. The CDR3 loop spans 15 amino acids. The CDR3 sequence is CATSTQTGGIYEQYF. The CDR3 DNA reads TGTGCCACCAGCACACAGACAGGGGGCATTTACGAGCAGTACTTC.

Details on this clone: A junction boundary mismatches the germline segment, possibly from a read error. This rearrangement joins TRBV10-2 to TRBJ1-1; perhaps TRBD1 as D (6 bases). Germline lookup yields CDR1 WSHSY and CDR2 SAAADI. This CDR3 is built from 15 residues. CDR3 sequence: CASSSTGGGNSEAFF. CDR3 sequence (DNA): TGCGCCAGCAGTTCGACAGGCGGGGGGAACTCTGAAGCTTTCTTT.

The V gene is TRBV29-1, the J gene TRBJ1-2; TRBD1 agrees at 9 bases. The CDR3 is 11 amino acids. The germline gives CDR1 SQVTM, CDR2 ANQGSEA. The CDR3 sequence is CSGQGSNGYTF. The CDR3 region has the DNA TGCAGTGGACAGGGGAGTAATGGCTACACCTTC.

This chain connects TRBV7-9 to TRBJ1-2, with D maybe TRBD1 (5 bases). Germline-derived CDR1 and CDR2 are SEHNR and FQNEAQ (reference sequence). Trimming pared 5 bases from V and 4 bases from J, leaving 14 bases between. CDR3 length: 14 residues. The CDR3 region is CASSPGGVGYGYTF. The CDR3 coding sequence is TGTGCCAGCAGCCCAGGAGGGGTCGGCTATGGCTACACCTTC.

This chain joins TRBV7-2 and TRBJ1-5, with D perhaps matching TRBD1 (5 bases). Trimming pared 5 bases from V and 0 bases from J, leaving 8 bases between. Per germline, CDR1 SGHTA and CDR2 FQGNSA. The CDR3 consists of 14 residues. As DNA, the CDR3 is TGTGCCAGCAGCGCGACAGCTAGCAATCAGCCCCAGCATTTT. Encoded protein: CASSATASNQPQHF.

The DNA for the CDR3 is TGTGCCAAACAGGTCCAAGAGACCCAGTACTTC. Translated, it gives CAKQVQETQYF. The gene calls are TRBV2 and TRBJ2-5; weak D call: TRBD1 (5 bases). Germline CDR1 and CDR2: SNHLY and FYNNEI. V was trimmed by 10 bases and J by 1 base, leaving 7 bases between them. The CDR3 extends over 11 amino acids.

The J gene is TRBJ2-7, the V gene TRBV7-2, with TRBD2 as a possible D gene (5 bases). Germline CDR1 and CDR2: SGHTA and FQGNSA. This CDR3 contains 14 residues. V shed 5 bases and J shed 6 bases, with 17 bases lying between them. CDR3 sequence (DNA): TGTGCCAGCAGCCCGGACTGGGGTTCCGGCGAGCAGTACTTC. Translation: CASSPDWGSGEQYF.

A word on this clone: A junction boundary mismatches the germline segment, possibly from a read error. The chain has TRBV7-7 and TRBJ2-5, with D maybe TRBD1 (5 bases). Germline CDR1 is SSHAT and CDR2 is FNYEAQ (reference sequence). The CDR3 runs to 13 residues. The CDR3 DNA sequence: TGTGCTAGCAGCCATGGGGCAGAGGAGACCCAGTACTTC. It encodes CASSHGAEETQYF.

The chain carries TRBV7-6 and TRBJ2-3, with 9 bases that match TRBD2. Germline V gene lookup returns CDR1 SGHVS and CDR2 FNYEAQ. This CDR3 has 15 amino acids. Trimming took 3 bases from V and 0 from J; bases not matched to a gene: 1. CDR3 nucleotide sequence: TGTGCCAGCAGCTTGGCGGGGGGGAGCACAGATACGCAGTATTTT. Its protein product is CASSLAGGSTDTQYF. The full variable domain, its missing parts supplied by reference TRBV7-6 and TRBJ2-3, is GAGVSQSPRYKVTKRGQDVALRCDPISGHVSLYWYRQALGQGPEFLTYFNYEAQQDKSGLPNDRFSAERPEGSISTLTIQRTEQRDSAMYRCASSLAGGSTDTQYFGPGTRLTVL.

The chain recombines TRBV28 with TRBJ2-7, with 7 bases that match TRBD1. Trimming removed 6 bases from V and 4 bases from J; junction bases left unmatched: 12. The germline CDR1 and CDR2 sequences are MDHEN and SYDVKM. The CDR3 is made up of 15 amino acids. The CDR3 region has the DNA TGTGCCAGCAGCTCCCCTGGTCAGGGGGAATACGAGCAGTACTTC. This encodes CASSSPGQGEYEQYF.

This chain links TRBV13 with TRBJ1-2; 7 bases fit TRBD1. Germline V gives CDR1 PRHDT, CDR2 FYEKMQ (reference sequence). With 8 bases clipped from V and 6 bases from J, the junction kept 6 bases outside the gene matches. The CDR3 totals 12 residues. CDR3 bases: TGTGCCAGCCCGGACAGGTTAGATGGCTACACCTTC. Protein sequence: CASPDRLDGYTF.

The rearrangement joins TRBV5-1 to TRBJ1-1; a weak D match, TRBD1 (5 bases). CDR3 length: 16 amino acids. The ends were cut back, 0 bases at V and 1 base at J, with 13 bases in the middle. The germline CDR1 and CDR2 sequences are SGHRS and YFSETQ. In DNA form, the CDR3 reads TGCGCCAGCAGCTTGGCAAGGACAACAGAGAACACTGAAGCTTTCTTT. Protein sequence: CASSLARTTENTEAFF.